This record covers a single T cell receptor beta chain. Germline V lookup: CDR1 MDHEN, CDR2 SYDVKM. The CDR3 contains 15 residues. The V end was cut by 3 bases, the J end by 1 base, with 12 bases between. The sample originates from a study of control samples from healthy donors and cancer patients. Generated by immunoSEQ multiplex PCR, the TCRdb table keeps only in-frame clones and is missing some. The sample consists of about 140,000 clones, 88% of them appearing once. The source is a man between 18 and 29 years old in good health. The sample consisted of blood. This chain links TRBV28 with TRBJ1-1; D uncertain. The CDR3 sequence is CASSFVPRTNTEAFF. In DNA form, the CDR3 reads TGTGCCAGCAGTTTTGTCCCGCGTACGAACACTGAAGCTTTCTTT.